A single sample gave rise to the 8 T cell receptor beta chains below, sequenced in a study of identical twins (dated by TCRdb to the mid-2010s). Receptor amplification or capture employed 5' RACE. TCRdb names Illumina HiSeq 2000 as the instrument used. Using fastp trimming at Q25 and MiXCR clonotype assembly, TCRdb reanalyzed the public sequencing data and kept in-frame beta chains. Under each unique CDR3 protein, matching rows form one entry showing the most common genes and DNA. Here the sample has some 600,000 distinct CDR3 sequences; just over 7% occur a single time. Of the sample, about 1.5% is held by the ten largest clones. The data were also submitted as part of a second study, on yellow fever vaccine responses in identical twins.

The sequenced sample was PBMCs. Receptors originate from a woman under 30 in good health.

This clonotype was recorded a few times. This sequence joins TRBV2 and TRBJ2-7; D not certain. V lost 0 bases and J lost 2, with 14 bases in between. The CDR3 totals 16 residues. Germline lookup yields CDR1 SNHLY and CDR2 FYNNEI. CDR3 sequence reads: CASSEALGRNTYEQYF. The CDR3 region has the DNA TGTGCCAGCAGTGAAGCGCTTGGACGGAATACCTACGAGCAGTACTTC.

This clonotype was recorded many times. The chain couples TRBV24-1 to TRBJ1-6; no definite D call. Trimming took off 4 bases at V and 12 bases at J, with 9 bases between the two ends. Germline V CDR1 and CDR2: KGHDR, SFDVKD. This CDR3 contains 12 residues. The CDR3 DNA follows: TGTGCCACCAGTGACTTTAATGGACCCCTCCACTTT. Its protein is CATSDFNGPLHF.

In its sample, this clonotype was seen a few times. This rearrangement joins TRBV28 to TRBJ2-7, with D possibly TRBD1 on 6 matching bases. The CDR3 consists of 14 residues. The germline CDR1 and CDR2 sequences are MDHEN and SYDVKM. The V and J ends lost 5 bases and 5 bases respectively, with 16 bases between them. The CDR3 loop is CASSRDMGMNEQYV. The CDR3 DNA reads TGTGCCAGCAGTCGGGACATGGGGATGAACGAGCAGTACGTC.

This clonotype was found a few times. The CDR3 here is CASRGTSGDNYNEQFF. The CDR3 DNA follows: TGTGCCAGCAGAGGGACTAGCGGGGACAACTACAATGAGCAGTTCTTC. The rearrangement joins TRBV6-1 to TRBJ2-1; 13 nucleotides align to TRBD2. The CDR3 covers 16 residues. After removal of 6 bases from V and 3 bases from J, the junction contained 5 bases not matched to a gene. Germline V gene lookup returns CDR1 MNHNS and CDR2 SASEGT.

Note on this clonotype: The germline gene is not matched at one end of the junction; a read error may be the cause. CDR3 coding DNA: TGTGCCACCAGCCAACTAGCGGGAGGGCCTAACGGCTACGAGCAGTACTTC. Protein sequence: CATSQLAGGPNGYEQYF. The rearrangement links TRBV3-1 to TRBJ2-7, with TRBD2 identical over 13 bases. The CDR3 contains 17 residues. In germline, CDR1 is LGHDT, CDR2 YNNKEL (reference sequence).

In its sample, this clonotype was seen a few times. The V gene is TRBV5-1, the J gene TRBJ2-5; tentative D call: TRBD1 (6 bases). CDR3 length equals 13 residues. Trimming took 3 bases from V and 3 from J, leaving 9 bases between them. CDR1 and CDR2 from the germline V gene are SGHRS and YFSETQ. The CDR3 nucleotides are TGCGCCAGCAGCTACGGACAGAAAGAGACCCAGTACTTC. It is translated as CASSYGQKETQYF.

The gene calls are TRBV12-3 or TRBV12-4 and TRBJ2-1; no clear D. CDR3 length: 16 amino acids. Trimming removed 2 bases at V and 1 base at J, with 12 bases between. The CDR3 loop reads CASSLPEWGSYNEQFF. CDR3 sequence (DNA): TGTGCCAGCAGTTTACCCGAGTGGGGATCCTACAATGAGCAGTTCTTC.

In its sample, this clonotype was seen many times. This rearrangement joins TRBV12-3 or TRBV12-4 to TRBJ1-5; 10 bases align to TRBD1. V was pared by 3 bases and J by 7 bases, with 3 bases of the junction left unmatched. CDR3 length equals 14 residues. As DNA, the CDR3 is TGTGCCAGCAGTTTGACAGGGGGCGGGCAGCCCCAGCATTTT. Its protein product is CASSLTGGGQPQHF.